Given below is one T cell receptor (beta chain) in context. Its antigen is as yet unknown. These data are taken from a study of human T cells and chemical hapten exposure. Study results and caveats: The donors suffered from alopecia, so their immune response may not match that of healthy people.

The time point denotes: pre-sensitization, week 0. Treatment here: therapeutic diphenylcyclopropenone sensitization with weekly scalp DPC. Alopecia patients between 18 and 70 years old and suitable for DPC were used as donors. This CDR3 spans 16 amino acids. V gave up 2 bases and J gave up 2 bases, with 14 bases separating them. Germline V lookup: CDR1 SGDLS, CDR2 YYNGEE. TCRdb re-derived calls from the RACE reads in MiXCR, one entry per CDR3 protein. This sample has around 300,000 distinct CDR3 sequences, with almost 8% found just once. This chain uses TRBV9 with TRBJ2-1, with D tentatively TRBD1 (7 bases). The sequence came from a young man with alopecia areata. Some clones in this sample may be carry-over from other donors' samples. The source was whole blood, collected in connection with sensitization to the hapten diphenylcyclopropenone (DPC). CDR3 sequence: CASSVFQGGPYNEQFF. For the CDR3, the DNA is TGTGCCAGCAGCGTGTTTCAGGGGGGCCCCTACAATGAGCAGTTCTTC.